Following are 19 T cell receptor beta chains from one sample sequenced in a study of CD8 T cells in Susac syndrome. An amount of RNA that ranged from roughly 0.5 to 1 ug was reverse transcribed with random hexamers. TCRdb called the immunoSEQ multiplex PCR reads again in MiXCR, with one record for every CDR3 protein. Among 170,000 or so distinct CDR3 sequences listed, around 94% were seen once. The sequencing sample was made of CD4+ T cells from PBMCs. The receptors shown here come from a human donor with Susac syndrome.

This chain's CDR3 is CSVGQGINQPQHF. DNA for the CDR3: TGCAGCGTTGGACAGGGGATAAATCAGCCCCAGCATTTT. This chain connects TRBV29-1 to TRBJ1-5, with TRBD1 identical over 8 bases. The CDR3 spans 13 residues. J gave up 4 bases and V 4 bases, and 3 bases lay outside the gene matches. The germline V gene has CDR1 SQVTM and CDR2 ANQGSEA. Based on the CDR3 plus reference TRBV29-1 and TRBJ1-5, the full variable domain is SAVISQKPSRDICQRGTSLTIQCQVDSQVTMMFWYRQQPGQSLTLIATANQGSEATYESGFVIDKFPISRPNLTFSTLTVSNMSPEDSSIYLCSVGQGINQPQHFGDGTRLSIL.

The chain uses TRBV3-1 and TRBJ2-3; D call uncertain. There are 13 residues in the CDR3. The germline V gene encodes CDR1 LGHDT and CDR2 YNNKEL (reference sequence). V lost 4 bases and J 5 bases, leaving 10 bases between the germline ends. The CDR3 bases are TGTGCCAGCAGCCTGTCGTGGAGAGATACGCAGTATTTT. Its protein is CASSLSWRDTQYF.

This clonotype was recorded only once. This chain links TRBV11-2 with TRBJ2-7; D is uncertain. V lost 1 base and J 1 base, leaving 11 bases between the germline ends. CDR3 length: 15 residues. Per the germline V gene, CDR1 is SGHAT and CDR2 is FQNNGV. The CDR3 DNA reads as TGTGCCAGCAGCTTAGCGAACCCTAGGTCCTACGAGCAGTACTTC. Translated: CASSLANPRSYEQYF.

The rearrangement links TRBV2 to TRBJ2-2, with 7 bases matching TRBD1. CDR3 length: 13 amino acids. The junction had 1 base not matched to a gene; V was cut back by 8 bases and J by 1 base. In germline, CDR1 is SNHLY, CDR2 FYNNEI. The CDR3 bases are TGTGCCAGCCAGGGGGAGAACACCGGGGAGCTGTTTTTT. Translated, it gives CASQGENTGELFF.

J is TRBJ1-3 and V is TRBV5-1; D possibly corresponds to TRBD1 (5 bases). CDR1 is SGHRS, CDR2 YFSETQ, per germline. This CDR3 is 15 amino acids long. V gave up 4 bases and J gave up 0 bases, with 11 bases separating them. CDR3 loop: CASSEGRPSGNTIYF. For the CDR3, the DNA is TGCGCCAGCAGCGAGGGACGGCCCTCTGGAAACACCATATATTTT.

This chain joins TRBV24-1 and TRBJ1-1; D unresolved. CDR1 and CDR2 (germline): KGHDR, SFDVKD. The V and J ends lost 2 bases and 2 bases respectively, with 5 bases between them. The CDR3 totals 13 residues. The CDR3 loop reads CATSDSHNTEAFF. The CDR3, as DNA: TGTGCCACCAGTGATTCGCACAACACTGAAGCTTTCTTT.

The chain employs TRBV5-1 and TRBJ2-1; TRBD2 matches 8 bases. With V trimmed by 3 bases and J by 8 bases, 7 bases remained unmatched. Germline CDR1 and CDR2: SGHRS and YFSETQ. CDR3 length: 14 residues. CDR3 in amino acids: CASSSGGPRDEQFF. DNA of the CDR3: TGCGCCAGCAGCTCGGGGGGGCCAAGGGATGAGCAGTTCTTC.

The V gene is TRBV28, the J gene TRBJ1-1; 7 bases align to TRBD1. J was trimmed by 8 bases and V by 2 bases; bases with no gene match: 5. The CDR3 has 13 amino acids. Germline V gives CDR1 MDHEN, CDR2 SYDVKM. The CDR3 sequence: CASSLGRDSEAFF. CDR3 DNA: TGTGCCAGCAGTTTAGGCCGGGACAGCGAAGCTTTCTTT.

The chain recombines TRBV20-1 with TRBJ1-2; D may be TRBD1 (6 bases). The CDR3 is made up of 15 amino acids. Trimming pared 1 base from V and 2 bases from J, leaving 14 bases between. CDR1 DFQATT and CDR2 SNEGSKA come from the germline V gene (reference sequence). The CDR3 bases are TGCAGTGCTAGAGCCCAACGGGGACACAACTATGGCTACACCTTC. Its translation: CSARAQRGHNYGYTF.

This clonotype showed up just once. The gene calls are TRBV7-3 and TRBJ2-1; perhaps D is TRBD1 or TRBD2 (5 bases each). The CDR3 sequence is 15 residues long. Trimming shortened V by 2 bases and J by 7 bases, and 15 bases separated the two germline ends. Per the germline V gene, CDR1 is SGHTA and CDR2 is FQGTGA. The CDR3 loop is CASSLRGQGGNEQFF. CDR3 DNA: TGTGCCAGCAGCTTACGGGGCCAGGGTGGGAATGAGCAGTTCTTC.

The V gene is TRBV9, the J gene TRBJ1-1, with 7 bases lining up with TRBD1. Looked up from germline, CDR1 is SGDLS and CDR2 is YYNGEE. V shed 2 bases, J shed 0 bases, and the junction held 4 bases outside the gene matches. The CDR3 consists of 15 residues. CDR3 in amino acids: CASSVTTGVNTEAFF. The DNA of the CDR3 is TGTGCCAGCAGCGTCACTACAGGGGTGAACACTGAAGCTTTCTTT.

The rearrangement links TRBV5-1 to TRBJ2-3; D is unresolved. Trimming took 1 base from V and 5 from J, leaving 8 bases between them. CDR1 is SGHRS, CDR2 YFSETQ, per germline. The CDR3 length is 13 residues. CDR3 in amino acids: CASSLSPQDTQYF. The CDR3, as DNA: TGCGCCAGCAGCTTGTCGCCCCAAGATACGCAGTATTTT.

This clonotype was seen a handful of times. V gene TRBV28 combines with J gene TRBJ2-3; no clear D. Germline V lookup: CDR1 MDHEN, CDR2 SYDVKM. The V end was cut by 3 bases, the J end by 0 bases, with 1 base between. CDR3 length: 12 residues. CDR3 in amino acids: CASSFSTDTQYF. CDR3 bases: TGTGCCAGCAGTTTTAGCACAGATACGCAGTATTTT.

The chain combines TRBV20-1 with TRBJ1-1; possibly TRBD1 for D (5 bases). Looked up from germline, CDR1 is DFQATT and CDR2 is SNEGSKA (reference sequence). Trimming stripped 3 bases from V and 2 bases from J, with 10 bases between. This CDR3 has 13 amino acids. Written as DNA, the CDR3 is TGCAGTGCTAGTGGGGGGGTCAACACTGAAGCTTTCTTT. Translating it yields CSASGGVNTEAFF.

This clonotype was recorded once. The chain employs TRBV20-1 and TRBJ2-3; D perhaps matches TRBD2 (6 bases). V was trimmed by 5 bases and J by 3 bases, leaving 12 bases between them. The germline CDR1 and CDR2 sequences are DFQATT and SNEGSKA (reference sequence). CDR3 length: 13 residues. The CDR3 coding sequence is TGCAGTGCTGAGGAGGGGACGACAGATACGCAGTATTTT. This gives the protein CSAEEGTTDTQYF.

This clonotype showed up just once. The chain is built from TRBV20-1 and TRBJ1-1; D unclear. Deletions cut 0 bases from V and 0 bases from J, with 11 bases between. This CDR3 has 15 amino acids. Germline V lookup: CDR1 DFQATT, CDR2 SNEGSKA (reference sequence). The CDR3 DNA follows: TGCAGTGCTAGAGATCAGAACAGCCTGAACACTGAAGCTTTCTTT. This translates into CSARDQNSLNTEAFF.

DNA for the CDR3: TGTGCCATCAGTGAGTACAGCAATCAGCCCCAGCATTTT. Protein sequence: CAISEYSNQPQHF. The chain employs TRBV10-3 and TRBJ1-5; unclear D gene. The germline gives CDR1 ENHRY, CDR2 SYGVKD. This CDR3 has 13 residues. Trimming shortened V by 1 base and J by 1 base, and 2 bases separated the two germline ends.

The chain is built from TRBV3-1 and TRBJ1-2; D is perhaps TRBD1 (5 bases). The germline V gene has CDR1 LGHDT and CDR2 YNNKEL (reference sequence). Trimming left V 4 bases short and J 0 bases short, with 18 bases between. CDR3 size: 17 residues. CDR3 nucleotides: TGTGCCAGCAGCCCCTCGGGACGGAGCCGTCCTAACTATGGCTACACCTTC. Translated: CASSPSGRSRPNYGYTF.

The V gene is TRBV12-5, the J gene TRBJ2-7; perhaps TRBD2 as D (5 bases). CDR3 length: 14 amino acids. V was cut by 3 bases and J by 6 bases, with 15 bases left in between. Germline CDR1 LGHNT, CDR2 FRNRAP. The CDR3 spells CASGLGPSGTEQYF. The CDR3 bases are TGTGCTAGTGGTTTAGGACCCTCGGGAACCGAGCAGTACTTC. The whole variable domain, remainder taken from reference TRBV12-5 and TRBJ2-7, is DARVTQTPRHKVTEMGQEVTMRCQPILGHNTVFWYRQTMMQGLELLAYFRNRAPLDDSGMPKDRFSAEMPDATLATLKIQPSEPRDSAVYFCASGLGPSGTEQYFGPGTRLTVT.